This T cell receptor beta chain was identified in a study of T cells in Graves' hyperthyroidism and ophthalmopathy. At the level of the study: Peripheral blood was obtained at initial diagnosis, preceding any treatment.

This clonotype was seen many times. J was trimmed by 1 base and V by 7 bases; bases with no gene match: 4. Germline V CDR1 and CDR2: MNHNS, SASEGT. The CDR3 spans 14 residues. There were TCR beta CDR3 regions amplified from RNA transcripts. HTBI primers were the set used in a first-round RT-PCR of the TCR CDR3. Via MiXCR, TCRdb re-called the multiplex PCR reads, giving one row per CDR3 protein. Of hundreds of thousands of distinct CDR3 sequences in the sample, under 15% are singletons; the top ten hold roughly 13%. It was uncontrolled infection, other autoimmune disease, pregnancy or lactation that excluded patients. Diagnosis rested on symptoms, serum thyroxine and TRAb, thyroid ultrasound, and orbital computed tomography.

This sequence joins TRBV6-1 and TRBJ1-1; 9 bases align to TRBD1. The receptor comes from a man in his late teens or twenties with Graves' ophthalmopathy. What was sequenced was blood. DNA for the CDR3: TGTGCCAGCAACTTGGGACAGGGGAACACTGAAGCTTTCTTT. As protein: CASNLGQGNTEAFF.